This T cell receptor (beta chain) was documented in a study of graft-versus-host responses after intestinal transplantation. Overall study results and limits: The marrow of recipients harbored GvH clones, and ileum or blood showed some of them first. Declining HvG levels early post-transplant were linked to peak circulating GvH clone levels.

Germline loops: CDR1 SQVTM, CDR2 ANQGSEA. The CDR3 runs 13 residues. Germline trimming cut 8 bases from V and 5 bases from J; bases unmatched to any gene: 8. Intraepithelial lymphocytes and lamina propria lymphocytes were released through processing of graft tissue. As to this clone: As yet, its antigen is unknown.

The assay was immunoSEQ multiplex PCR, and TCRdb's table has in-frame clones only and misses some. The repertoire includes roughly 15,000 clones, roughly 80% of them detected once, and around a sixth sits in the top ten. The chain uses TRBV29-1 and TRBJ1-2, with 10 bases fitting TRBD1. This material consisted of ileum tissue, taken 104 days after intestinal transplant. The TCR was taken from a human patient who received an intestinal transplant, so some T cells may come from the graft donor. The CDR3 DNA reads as TGCAGCACCCCGGGACAGGGGTGGTATGGCTACACCTTC. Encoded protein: CSTPGQGWYGYTF.